This T cell receptor beta chain was recorded in a study of T cell changes during pregnancy in multiple sclerosis (dated by TCRdb to about 2019). Study-wide context: The study examined how the T cell repertoire changed over the course of pregnancy in women with multiple sclerosis.

Reading from cysteine to phenylalanine, the CDR3 counts 11 amino acids. The only DNA kept is the CDR3, 33 bases in frame from the first base. The germline V gene yields SNHLY for CDR1 and FYNNEI for CDR2. The V and J ends are trimmed by 4 bases and 11 bases, leaving 8 bases between them. The library came from the immunoSEQ multiplex PCR assay. TCRdb took over this immuneACCESS table, retaining in-frame rearrangements with V and J assigned. Such tables are incomplete; in checked studies, under half of the missing clones stem from an unresolved V gene, and the remainder is unexplained. The sample records 35,000 to 50,000 clones, roughly 89% of which are singletons. The biggest ten clones account for 0.67% of the sample. Regarding this clone: What this receptor recognizes is not known. One base away there is no much larger clone; base qualities are not given.

The specimen comprised CD4+ T cells from peripheral blood mononuclear cells, sampled in the first trimester of pregnancy. The chain was built from TRBV2 and TRBJ1-4; the best D guess is TRBD1, with 5 bases matching. The sequence was collected from a female donor with multiple sclerosis, enrolled in a pregnancy study. The CDR3 has the sequence CASSVGTKLFF. The nucleotide sequence reads TGTGCCAGCAGTGTGGGGACTAAACTGTTTTTT.